The entry that follows covers one T cell receptor (beta chain) sequence. Its specificity is not known. Between the trimmed V and J ends, which lost 5 bases and 3 bases, there was a span of 17 bases. CDR3 length equals 15 residues. Germline V CDR1 and CDR2: SEHNR, FQNEAQ (reference sequence). The sample belongs to a study of T cell responses to AZD1222 COVID-19 vaccine. Findings of the study overall: Reportedly, nearly half the spike-specific TCRs target unmutated variant regions. Mostly white British, mostly female donors; authors suggested clonal diversity may be underestimated. Repertoires were obtained solely post-peak T cell response. Spike-specific TCR breadth and depth grew following two AZD1222 doses.

Measured with immunoSEQ multiplex PCR; TCRdb has only the in-frame clones, and not every one. The table records more than 95,000 clones, 80% to 90% of them present only once. The J gene is TRBJ2-7, the V gene TRBV7-9; D might be TRBD1 (6 bases). This sequence originates from an adult in good health. This specimen consisted of peripheral blood, obtained on day 0 of AZD1222 vaccination. The CDR3 loop is CASSGNRDPSYEQYF. Here the CDR3 DNA reads TGTGCCAGCAGCGGTAACAGGGATCCAAGCTACGAGCAGTACTTC. Full variable domain (outside the CDR3, taken from reference TRBV7-9 and TRBJ2-7): DTGVSQNPRHKITKRGQNVTFRCDPISEHNRLYWYRQTLGQGPEFLTYFQNEAQLEKSRLLSDRFSAERPKGSFSTLEIQRTEQGDSAMYLCASSGNRDPSYEQYFGPGTRLTVT.